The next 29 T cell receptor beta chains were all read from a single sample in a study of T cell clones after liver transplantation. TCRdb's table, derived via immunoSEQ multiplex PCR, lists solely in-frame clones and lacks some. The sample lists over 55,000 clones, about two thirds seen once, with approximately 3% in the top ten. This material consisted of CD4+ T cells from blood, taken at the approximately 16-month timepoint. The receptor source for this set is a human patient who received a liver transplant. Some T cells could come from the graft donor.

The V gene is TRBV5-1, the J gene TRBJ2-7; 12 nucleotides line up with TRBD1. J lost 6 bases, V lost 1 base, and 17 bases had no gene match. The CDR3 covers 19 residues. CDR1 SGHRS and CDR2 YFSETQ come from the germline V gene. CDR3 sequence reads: CASSLRASGTGGGKGEQYF. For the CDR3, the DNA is TGCGCCAGCAGCTTGAGGGCTTCCGGGACAGGGGGCGGGAAGGGCGAGCAGTACTTC. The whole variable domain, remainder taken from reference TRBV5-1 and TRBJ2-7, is KAGVTQTPRYLIKTRGQQVTLSCSPISGHRSVSWYQQTPGQGLQFLFEYFSETQRNKGNFPGRFSGRQFSNSRSEMNVSTLELGDSALYLCASSLRASGTGGGKGEQYFGPGTRLTVT.

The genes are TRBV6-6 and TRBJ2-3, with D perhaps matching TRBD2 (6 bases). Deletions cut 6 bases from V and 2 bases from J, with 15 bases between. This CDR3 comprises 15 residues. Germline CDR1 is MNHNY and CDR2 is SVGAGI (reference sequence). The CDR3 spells CASRYDAGNTDTQYF. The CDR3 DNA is TGTGCCAGCAGGTACGACGCGGGGAACACAGATACGCAGTATTTT.

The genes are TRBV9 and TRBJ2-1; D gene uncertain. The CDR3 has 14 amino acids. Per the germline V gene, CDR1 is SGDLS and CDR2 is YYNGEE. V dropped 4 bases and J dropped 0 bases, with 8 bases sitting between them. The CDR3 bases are TGTGCCAGCAGCCCCCTCGTCTCCTACAATGAGCAGTTCTTC. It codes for CASSPLVSYNEQFF.

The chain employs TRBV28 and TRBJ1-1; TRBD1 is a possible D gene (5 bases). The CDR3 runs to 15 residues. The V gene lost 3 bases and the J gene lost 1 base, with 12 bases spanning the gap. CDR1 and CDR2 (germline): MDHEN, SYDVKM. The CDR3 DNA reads TGTGCCAGCAGTTTTGAAGGTGGGGGGAACACTGAAGCTTTCTTT. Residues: CASSFEGGGNTEAFF.

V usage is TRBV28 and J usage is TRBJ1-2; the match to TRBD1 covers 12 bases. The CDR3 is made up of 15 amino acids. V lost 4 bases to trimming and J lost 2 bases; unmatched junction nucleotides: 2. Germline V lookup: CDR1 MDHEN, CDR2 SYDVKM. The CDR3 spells CASSWGQGANYGYTF. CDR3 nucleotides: TGTGCCAGCAGTTGGGGACAGGGGGCAAACTATGGCTACACCTTC.

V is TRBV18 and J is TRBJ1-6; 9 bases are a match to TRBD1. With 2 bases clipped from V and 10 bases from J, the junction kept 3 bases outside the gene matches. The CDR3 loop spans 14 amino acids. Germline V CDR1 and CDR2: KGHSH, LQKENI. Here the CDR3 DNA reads TGTGCCAGCTCACCAACAGGGGGCGAATCACCCCTCCACTTT. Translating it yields CASSPTGGESPLHF.

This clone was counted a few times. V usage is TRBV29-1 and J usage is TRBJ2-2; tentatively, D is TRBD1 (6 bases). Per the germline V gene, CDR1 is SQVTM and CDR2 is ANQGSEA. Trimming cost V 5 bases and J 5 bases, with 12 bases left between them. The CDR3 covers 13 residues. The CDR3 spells CSVSIGGTGELFF. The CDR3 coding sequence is TGCAGCGTTTCAATAGGGGGTACCGGGGAGCTGTTTTTT.

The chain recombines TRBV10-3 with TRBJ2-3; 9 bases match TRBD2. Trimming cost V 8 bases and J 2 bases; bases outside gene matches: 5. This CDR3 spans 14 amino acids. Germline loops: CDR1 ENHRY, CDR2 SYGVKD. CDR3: CAISLAGFTDTQYF. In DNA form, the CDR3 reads TGTGCCATCTCGCTAGCGGGGTTCACAGATACGCAGTATTTT.

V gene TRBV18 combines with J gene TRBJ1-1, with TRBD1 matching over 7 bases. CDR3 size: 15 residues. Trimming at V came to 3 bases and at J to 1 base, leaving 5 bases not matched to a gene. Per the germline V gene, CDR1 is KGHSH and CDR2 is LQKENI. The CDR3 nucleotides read TGTGCCAGCTCACCGTGGACAGGAGAGAACACTGAAGCTTTCTTT. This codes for CASSPWTGENTEAFF.

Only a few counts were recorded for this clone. The CDR3: CASRGPTYEQYF. The CDR3 coding sequence is TGTGCCAGCAGGGGCCCTACCTACGAGCAGTACTTC. The chain is built from TRBV27 and TRBJ2-7; no clear D gene. Germline values: CDR1 MNHEY, CDR2 SMNVEV (reference sequence). The CDR3 loop spans 12 amino acids. V lost 6 bases to trimming and J lost 2 bases, with 8 bases between them.

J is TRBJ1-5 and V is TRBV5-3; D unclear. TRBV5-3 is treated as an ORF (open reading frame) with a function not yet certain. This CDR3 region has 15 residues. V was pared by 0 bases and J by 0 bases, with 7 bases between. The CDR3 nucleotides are TGTGCCAGAAGCTTGGTGCAGATTAGCAATCAGCCCCAGCATTTT. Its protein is CARSLVQISNQPQHF.

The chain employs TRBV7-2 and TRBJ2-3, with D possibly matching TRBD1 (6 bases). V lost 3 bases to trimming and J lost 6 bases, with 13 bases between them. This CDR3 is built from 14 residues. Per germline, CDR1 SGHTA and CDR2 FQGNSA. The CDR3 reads CASSLQGRGDTQYF. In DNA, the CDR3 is TGTGCCAGCAGCTTGCAGGGGCGTGGGGATACGCAGTATTTT.

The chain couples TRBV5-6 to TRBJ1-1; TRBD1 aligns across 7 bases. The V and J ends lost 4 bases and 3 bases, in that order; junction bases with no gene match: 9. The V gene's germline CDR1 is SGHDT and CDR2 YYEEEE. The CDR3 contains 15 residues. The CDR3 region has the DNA TGTGCCAGCAGCCCTCTCCAGGGGGTGCACACTGAAGCTTTCTTT. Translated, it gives CASSPLQGVHTEAFF.

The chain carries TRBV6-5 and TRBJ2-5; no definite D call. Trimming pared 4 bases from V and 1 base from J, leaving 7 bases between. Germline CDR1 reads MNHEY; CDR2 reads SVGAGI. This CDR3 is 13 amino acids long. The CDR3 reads CASSSPLQETQYF. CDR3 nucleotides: TGTGCCAGCAGTTCCCCGCTCCAAGAGACCCAGTACTTC.

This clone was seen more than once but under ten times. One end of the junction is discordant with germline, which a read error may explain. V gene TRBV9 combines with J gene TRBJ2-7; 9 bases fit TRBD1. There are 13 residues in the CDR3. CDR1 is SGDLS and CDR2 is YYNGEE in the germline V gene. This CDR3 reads CPRPGTGFYEQYF. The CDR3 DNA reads TGCCCCCGTCCCGGGACAGGGTTTTACGAGCAGTACTTC. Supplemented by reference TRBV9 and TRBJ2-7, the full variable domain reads DSGVTQTPKHLITATGQRVTLRCSPRSGDLSVYWYQQSLDQGLQFLIQYYNGEERAKGNILERFSAQQFPDLHSELNLSSLELGDSALYFCPRPGTGFYEQYFGPGTRLTVT.

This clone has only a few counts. CDR3 amino acids: CASSYTQGSGYTF. CDR3 bases: TGTGCCAGCAGTTATACGCAGGGAAGTGGCTACACCTTC. The gene calls are TRBV6-6 and TRBJ1-2; D possibly corresponds to TRBD1 (5 bases). Trimming left V 3 bases short and J 7 bases short, with 12 bases between. Germline loops: CDR1 MNHNY, CDR2 SVGAGI (reference sequence). The CDR3 runs to 13 residues.

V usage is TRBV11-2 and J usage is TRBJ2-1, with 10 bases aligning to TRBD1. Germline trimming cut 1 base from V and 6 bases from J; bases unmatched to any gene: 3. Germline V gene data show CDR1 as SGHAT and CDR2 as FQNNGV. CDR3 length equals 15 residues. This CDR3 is CASSLVGQGSNEQFF. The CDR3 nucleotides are TGTGCCAGCAGCTTAGTGGGACAGGGGAGCAATGAGCAGTTCTTC.

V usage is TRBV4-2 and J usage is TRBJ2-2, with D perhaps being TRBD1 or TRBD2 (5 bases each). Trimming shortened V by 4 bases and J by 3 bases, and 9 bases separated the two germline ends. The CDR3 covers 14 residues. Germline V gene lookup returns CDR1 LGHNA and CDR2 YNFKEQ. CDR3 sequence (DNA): TGTGCCAGCAGCCCGGGACGTGACACCGGGGAGCTGTTTTTT. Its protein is CASSPGRDTGELFF.

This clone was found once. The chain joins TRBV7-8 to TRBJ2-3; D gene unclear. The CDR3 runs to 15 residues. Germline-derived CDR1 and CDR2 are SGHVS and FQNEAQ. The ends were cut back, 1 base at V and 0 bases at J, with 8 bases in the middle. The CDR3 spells CASSLEISSTDTQYF. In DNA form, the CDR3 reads TGTGCCAGCAGCTTAGAAATTAGTAGCACAGATACGCAGTATTTT.

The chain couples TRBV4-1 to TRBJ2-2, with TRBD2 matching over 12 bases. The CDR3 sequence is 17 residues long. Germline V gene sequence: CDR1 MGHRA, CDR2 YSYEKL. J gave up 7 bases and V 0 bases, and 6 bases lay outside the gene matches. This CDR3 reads CASSQDRLAGGVGELFF. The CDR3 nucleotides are TGCGCCAGCAGCCAAGATCGCCTAGCGGGAGGGGTCGGGGAGCTGTTTTTT.

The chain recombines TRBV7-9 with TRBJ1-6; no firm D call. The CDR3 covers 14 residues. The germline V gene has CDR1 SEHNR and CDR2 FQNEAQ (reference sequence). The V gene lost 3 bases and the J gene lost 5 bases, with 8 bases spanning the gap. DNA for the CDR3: TGTGCCAGCAGCTTCCCCGGGGATAATTCACCCCTCCACTTT. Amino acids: CASSFPGDNSPLHF.

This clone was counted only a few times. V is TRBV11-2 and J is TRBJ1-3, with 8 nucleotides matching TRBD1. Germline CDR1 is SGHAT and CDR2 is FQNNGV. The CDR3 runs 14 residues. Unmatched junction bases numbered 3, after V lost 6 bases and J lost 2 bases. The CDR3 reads CASRKTGAGNTIYF. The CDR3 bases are TGTGCCAGCAGAAAGACAGGGGCTGGAAACACCATATATTTT.

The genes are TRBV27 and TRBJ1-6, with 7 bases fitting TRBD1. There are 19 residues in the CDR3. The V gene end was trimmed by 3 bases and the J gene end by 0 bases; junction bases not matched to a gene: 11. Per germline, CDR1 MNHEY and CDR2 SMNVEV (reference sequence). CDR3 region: CASSFTPPQGLSYNSPLHF. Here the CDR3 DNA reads TGTGCCAGCAGTTTCACGCCGCCACAGGGGCTCTCCTATAATTCACCCCTCCACTTT.

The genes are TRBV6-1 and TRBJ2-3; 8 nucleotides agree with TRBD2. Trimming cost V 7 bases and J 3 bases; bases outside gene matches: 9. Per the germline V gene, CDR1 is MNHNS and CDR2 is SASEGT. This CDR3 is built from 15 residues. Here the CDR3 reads CASTGGASGTDTQYF. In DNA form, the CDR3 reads TGTGCCAGCACCGGAGGGGCTAGCGGGACAGATACGCAGTATTTT.

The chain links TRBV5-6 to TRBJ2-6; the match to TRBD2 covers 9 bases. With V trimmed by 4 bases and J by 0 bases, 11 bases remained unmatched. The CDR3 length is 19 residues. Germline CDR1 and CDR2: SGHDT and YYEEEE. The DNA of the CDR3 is TGTGCCAGCAGCGATCTGAGTCTAGCGGGGACCTCTGGGGCCAACGTCCTGACTTTC. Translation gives CASSDLSLAGTSGANVLTF.

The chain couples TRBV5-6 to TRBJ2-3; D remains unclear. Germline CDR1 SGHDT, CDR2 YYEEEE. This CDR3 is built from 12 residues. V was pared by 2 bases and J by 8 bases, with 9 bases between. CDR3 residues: CASSLPPGTQYF. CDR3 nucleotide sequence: TGTGCCAGCAGCTTACCCCCGGGTACGCAGTATTTT.

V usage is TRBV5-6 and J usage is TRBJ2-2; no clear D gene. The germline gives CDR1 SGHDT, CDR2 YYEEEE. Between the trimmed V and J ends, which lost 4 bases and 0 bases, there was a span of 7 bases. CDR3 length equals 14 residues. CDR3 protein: CASSTGPNTGELFF. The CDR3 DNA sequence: TGTGCCAGCAGCACCGGGCCGAACACCGGGGAGCTGTTTTTT.

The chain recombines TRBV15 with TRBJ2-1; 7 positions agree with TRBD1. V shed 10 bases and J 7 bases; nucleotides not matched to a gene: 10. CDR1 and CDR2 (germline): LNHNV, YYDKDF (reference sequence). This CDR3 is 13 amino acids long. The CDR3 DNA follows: TGTGCCATCGGGACAGTTGGGGTAAATGAGCAGTTCTTC. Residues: CAIGTVGVNEQFF.

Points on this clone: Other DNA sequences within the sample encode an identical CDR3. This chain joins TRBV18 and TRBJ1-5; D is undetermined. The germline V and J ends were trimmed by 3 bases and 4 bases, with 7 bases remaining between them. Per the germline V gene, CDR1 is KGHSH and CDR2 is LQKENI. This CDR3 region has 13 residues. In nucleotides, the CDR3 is TGTGCCAGCTCACCCGGCGATAATCAGCCCCAGCATTTT. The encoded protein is CASSPGDNQPQHF.